This T cell receptor (beta chain) is drawn from a study of graft-versus-host responses after intestinal transplantation. After removal of 3 bases from V and 6 bases from J, the junction contained 5 bases not matched to a gene. CDR1 and CDR2 from the germline V gene are MGHRA and YSYEKL. The CDR3 is 15 residues long. Using immunoSEQ multiplex PCR, the repertoire was profiled, and TCRdb retains in-frame clones only, with some absent. The sample contains approximately 93,000 clones, approximately 90% of which appear only once. A remark on this clone: What it recognizes is unknown.

Study-wide points: Subjects displaying graft-donor T cell macrochimerism possessed elevated graft-versus-host to host-versus-graft clonal ratios inside allografts.

This sequence was found in a human donor who was the organ donor for an intestinal transplant. J is TRBJ2-3 and V is TRBV4-1, with 11 bases identical to TRBD2. This specimen was unstimulated CD8+ T cells sorted from spleen or lymph node cells, taken before transplant. CDR3 loop: CASSHPSGGYDTQYF. In DNA form, the CDR3 reads TGCGCCAGCAGCCATCCTAGCGGGGGGTATGATACGCAGTATTTT.